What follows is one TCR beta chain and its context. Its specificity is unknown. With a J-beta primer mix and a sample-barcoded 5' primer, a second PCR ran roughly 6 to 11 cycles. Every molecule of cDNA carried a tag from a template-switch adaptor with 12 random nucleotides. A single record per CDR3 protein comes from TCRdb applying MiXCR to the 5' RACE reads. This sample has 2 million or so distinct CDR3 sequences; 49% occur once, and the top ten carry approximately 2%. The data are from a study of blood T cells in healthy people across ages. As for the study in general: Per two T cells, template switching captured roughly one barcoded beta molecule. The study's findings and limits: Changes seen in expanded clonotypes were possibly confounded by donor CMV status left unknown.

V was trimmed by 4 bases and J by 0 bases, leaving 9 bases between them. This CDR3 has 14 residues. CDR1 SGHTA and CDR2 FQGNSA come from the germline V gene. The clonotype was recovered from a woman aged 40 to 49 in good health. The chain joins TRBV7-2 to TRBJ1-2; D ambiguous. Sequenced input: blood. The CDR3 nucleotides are TGTGCCAGCAGCTCACAAGCAACTAACTATGGCTACACCTTC. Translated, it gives CASSSQATNYGYTF. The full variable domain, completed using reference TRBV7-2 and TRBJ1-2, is GAGVSQSPSNKVTEKGKDVELRCDPISGHTALYWYRQSLGQGLEFLIYFQGNSAPDKSGLPSDRFSAERTGGSVSTLTIQRTQQEDSAVYLCASSSQATNYGYTFGSGTRLTVV.